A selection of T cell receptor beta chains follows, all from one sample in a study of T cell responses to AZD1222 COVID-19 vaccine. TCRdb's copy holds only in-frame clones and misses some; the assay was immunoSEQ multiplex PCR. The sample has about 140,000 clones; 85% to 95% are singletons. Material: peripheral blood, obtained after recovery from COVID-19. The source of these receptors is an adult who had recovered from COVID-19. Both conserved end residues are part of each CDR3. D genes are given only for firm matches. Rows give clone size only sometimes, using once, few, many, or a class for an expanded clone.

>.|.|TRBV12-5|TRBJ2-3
CASGLGLTDTQYF
TGTGCTAGTGGTTTGGGGTTGACAGATACGCAGTATTTT
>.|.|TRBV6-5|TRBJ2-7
CASGPKRGVRLEYF
TGTGCCAGCGGACCTAAAAGGGGGGTCAGGTTGGAGTACTTC
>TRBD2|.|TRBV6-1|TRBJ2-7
CASSEEAGSSYEQYF
TGTGCCAGCAGTGAAGAAGCGGGAAGTTCCTACGAGCAGTACTTC
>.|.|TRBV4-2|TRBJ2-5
CASSPTVSETQYF
TGTGCCAGCAGCCCGACCGTCAGCGAGACCCAGTACTTC
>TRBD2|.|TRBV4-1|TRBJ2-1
CASSPGLAGGYNEQFF
TGCGCCAGCAGCCCGGGACTAGCGGGAGGGTACAATGAGCAGTTCTTC
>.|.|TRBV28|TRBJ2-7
CARSPGDGSHSEQYF
TGTGCCAGAAGTCCGGGCGACGGGAGCCACTCAGAGCAGTACTTC
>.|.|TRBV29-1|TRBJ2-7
CSVSYRVGSYEQYF
TGCAGCGTATCCTACCGGGTGGGGAGCTACGAGCAGTACTTC
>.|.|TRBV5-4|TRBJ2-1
CASSLVASTFDHEQFF
TGTGCCAGCAGCTTGGTTGCCAGTACCTTTGACCATGAGCAGTTCTTC
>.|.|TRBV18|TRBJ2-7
CASSSSDGFYEQYF
TGTGCCAGCTCATCCTCGGACGGGTTCTACGAGCAGTACTTC
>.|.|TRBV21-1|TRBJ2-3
CASSKERGLAGRSTDTQYF
TGTGCCAGCAGCAAAGAGAGGGGGTTAGCGGGAAGGTCCACAGATACGCAGTATTTT
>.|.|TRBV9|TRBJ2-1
CASSVEVHNEQFF
TGTGCCAGCAGCGTAGAGGTCCACAATGAGCAGTTCTTC
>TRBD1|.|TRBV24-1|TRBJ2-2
CASQGATGELFF
TGTGCCTCACAGGGGGCAACCGGGGAGCTGTTTTTT
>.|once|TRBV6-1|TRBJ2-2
CASSEVGRGTGELFF
TGTGCCAGCAGTGAAGTAGGCAGAGGCACCGGGGAGCTGTTTTTT
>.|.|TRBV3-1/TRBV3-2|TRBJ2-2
CASSKTPGARNTGELFF
TGTGCCAGCAGCAAGACTCCAGGGGCCAGGAACACCGGGGAGCTGTTTTTT
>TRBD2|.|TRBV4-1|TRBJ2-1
CASSQEWREDEQFF
TGCGCCAGCAGCCAAGAATGGCGGGAGGATGAGCAGTTCTTC
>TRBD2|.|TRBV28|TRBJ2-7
CASSSAGLVGYEQYF
TGTGCCAGCAGCTCAGCCGGACTAGTTGGGTACGAGCAGTACTTC
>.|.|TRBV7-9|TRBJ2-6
CASSFRPGTVAGANVLTF
TGTGCCAGCAGCTTTCGTCCAGGGACTGTTGCTGGGGCCAACGTCCTGACTTTC
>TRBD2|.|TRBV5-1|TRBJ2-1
CASSPFSGRAPNEQFF
TGCGCCAGCAGCCCCTTCAGCGGGAGGGCCCCAAATGAGCAGTTCTTC
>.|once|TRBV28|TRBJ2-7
CASSTTGTPQGEQYF
TGTGCCAGCAGTACCACCGGGACCCCCCAGGGCGAGCAGTACTTC
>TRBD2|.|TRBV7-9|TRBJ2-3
CASSFRTSGRSDTQYF
TGTGCCAGCAGCTTCCGGACTAGCGGGAGGTCGGATACGCAGTATTTT
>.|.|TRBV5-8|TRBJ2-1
CASSPRWGDFGGGEQFF
TGTGCCAGCAGCCCCCGGTGGGGGGACTTCGGTGGCGGTGAGCAGTTCTTC
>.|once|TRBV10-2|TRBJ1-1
CASSDHSYTEAFF
TGCGCCAGCAGTGACCACAGCTACACTGAAGCTTTCTTT
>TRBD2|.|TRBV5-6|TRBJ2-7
CASSFRGGSSYEQYF
TGTGCCAGCAGCTTTCGGGGGGGTTCATCCTACGAGCAGTACTTC
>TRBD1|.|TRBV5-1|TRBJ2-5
CASSTQGAQEETQYF
TGCGCCAGCAGCACCCAGGGGGCGCAGGAAGAGACCCAGTACTTC
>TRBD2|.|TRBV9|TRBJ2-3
CASSAPTSGRADTQYF
TGTGCCAGCAGCGCCCCGACTAGCGGGAGAGCGGATACGCAGTATTTT
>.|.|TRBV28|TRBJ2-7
CASSRVVNEQYF
TGTGCCAGCAGTCGGGTGGTAAACGAGCAGTATTTC
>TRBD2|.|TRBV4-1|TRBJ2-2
CASSQMIAGVGLGELFF
TGCGCCAGCAGCCAAATGATTGCGGGAGTTGGTTTAGGGGAGCTGTTTTTT
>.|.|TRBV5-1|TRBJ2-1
CASSFLRNEQFF
TGCGCCAGCAGCTTTTTAAGGAATGAGCAGTTCTTC
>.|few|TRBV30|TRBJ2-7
CAWSVQAEPYEQYF
TGTGCCTGGAGTGTACAAGCGGAGCCCTACGAGCAGTACTTC
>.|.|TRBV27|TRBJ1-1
CASSSPEMNTEAFF
TGTGCCAGCAGTTCGCCGGAGATGAACACTGAAGCTTTCTTT
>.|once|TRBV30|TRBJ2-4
CAWSVQSRRQYF
TGTGCCTGGAGTGTTCAAAGTCGTCGTCAGTACTTC
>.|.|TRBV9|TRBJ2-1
CASSVEVGMAEQFF
TGTGCCAGCAGCGTAGAAGTGGGAATGGCTGAGCAGTTCTTC
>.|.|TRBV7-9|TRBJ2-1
CASSSASYNEQFF
TGTGCCAGCAGTTCAGCATCTTACAATGAGCAGTTCTTC
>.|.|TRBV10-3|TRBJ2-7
CAISGAYEQYF
TGTGCCATCAGTGGTGCCTACGAGCAGTACTTC
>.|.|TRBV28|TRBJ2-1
CASSLEIADEQFF
TGTGCCAGCAGCCTCGAGATAGCCGATGAGCAGTTCTTC
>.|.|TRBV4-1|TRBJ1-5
CASSQVGGDNQPQHF
TGCGCCAGCAGCCAAGTAGGGGGTGATAACCAGCCCCAGCATTTT
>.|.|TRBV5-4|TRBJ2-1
CASSMDSLGQFF
TGTGCCAGCAGTATGGATAGCTTAGGGCAGTTCTTC
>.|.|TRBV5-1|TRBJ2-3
CASSLASSSATDTQYF
TGCGCCAGCAGCTTGGCGAGTAGTTCGGCCACAGATACGCAGTATTTT
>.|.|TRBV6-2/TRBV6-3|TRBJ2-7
CASSYSLGEQYF
TGTGCCAGCAGTTACTCCCTGGGAGAGCAGTACTTC
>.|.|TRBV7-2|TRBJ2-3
CASSLQTSYDTQYF
TGTGCCAGCAGCTTACAGACTAGTTACGATACGCAGTATTTT
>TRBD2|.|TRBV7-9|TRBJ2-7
CASSLLAGDSEQYF
TGTGCCAGCAGCCTGCTAGCGGGAGACTCCGAGCAGTACTTC
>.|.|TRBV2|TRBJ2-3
CASSDGLISTDTQYF
TGTGCCAGCAGTGACGGCCTGATTAGCACAGATACGCAGTATTTT
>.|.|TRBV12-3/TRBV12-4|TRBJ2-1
CASSLMEQFF
TGTGCCAGCAGTTTAATGGAGCAGTTCTTC
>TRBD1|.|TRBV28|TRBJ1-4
CASSLHGTANEKLFF
TGTGCCAGCAGTTTACACGGGACAGCTAATGAAAAACTGTTTTTT
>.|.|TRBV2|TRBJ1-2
CASTPGGYGYTF
TGTGCCAGCACCCCGGGCGGCTATGGCTACACCTTC
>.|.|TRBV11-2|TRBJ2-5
CASSLRQVETQYF
TGTGCCAGCAGCCTCCGACAAGTGGAGACCCAGTACTTC
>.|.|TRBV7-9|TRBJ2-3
CASSPMGGVTDTQYF
TGTGCCAGCAGCCCTATGGGGGGAGTCACCGATACGCAGTATTTT
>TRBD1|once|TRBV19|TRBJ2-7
CASSIEAGTGPTYEQYF
TGTGCCAGTAGTATAGAGGCAGGGACAGGGCCGACCTACGAGCAGTACTTC
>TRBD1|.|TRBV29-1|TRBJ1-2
CSVVDREYGYTF
TGCAGCGTTGTTGACAGGGAATATGGCTACACCTTC
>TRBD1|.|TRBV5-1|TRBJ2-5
CASSTGGRDRVRETQYF
TGCGCCAGCAGCACTGGTGGACGGGACAGGGTCCGGGAGACCCAGTACTTC
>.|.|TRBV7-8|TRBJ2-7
CASSLEREQYF
TGTGCCAGCAGCTTAGAGCGCGAGCAGTACTTC
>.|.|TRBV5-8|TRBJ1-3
CASSPRVDTIYF
TGTGCCAGCAGCCCCCGTGTTGACACCATATATTTT
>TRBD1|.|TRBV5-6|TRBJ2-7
CASSWGTGVYSEQYF
TGTGCCAGCAGCTGGGGGACAGGGGTCTACTCCGAGCAGTACTTC
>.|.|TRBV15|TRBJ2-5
CATSRDPVQQETQYF
TGTGCCACCAGCAGAGATCCTGTACAGCAAGAGACCCAGTACTTC
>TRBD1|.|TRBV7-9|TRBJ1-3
CASSLETTGGVSGNTIYF
TGTGCCAGCAGCTTGGAAACGACAGGGGGTGTATCTGGAAACACCATATATTTT
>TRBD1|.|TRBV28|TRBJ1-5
CASSFPQGTQPQHF
TGTGCCAGCAGTTTCCCACAGGGGACCCAGCCCCAGCATTTT
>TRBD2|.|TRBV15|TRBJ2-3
CATSRGLARSTDTQYF
TGTGCCACCAGCAGAGGACTAGCCCGAAGCACAGATACGCAGTATTTT
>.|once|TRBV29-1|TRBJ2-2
CSTGEGGTGELFF
TGCAGCACCGGCGAGGGTGGGACCGGGGAGCTGTTTTTT
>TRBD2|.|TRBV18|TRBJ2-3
CASSPVVFGGTDTQYF
TGTGCCAGCTCACCAGTGGTCTTCGGGGGGACAGATACGCAGTATTTT
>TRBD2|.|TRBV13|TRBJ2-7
CASSLGLAGGSFYEQYF
TGTGCCAGCAGCTTAGGACTAGCGGGAGGTTCCTTCTACGAGCAGTACTTC